This passage covers 10 T cell receptor beta chains from one sample sequenced in a study of CD8+ T cells in alopecia areata. Reverse transcribed after extraction, RNA yielded cDNA as the sequencing template. Sequencing was performed with immunoSEQ multiplex PCR; in TCRdb, only in-frame clones are kept and a portion is missing. The sample carries about 140,000 clones, 55% recorded once. Sequencing used CD4+ T cells sorted from blood. The receptors stem from a human donor in good health.

J is TRBJ2-2 and V is TRBV4-2; D gene unclear. The CDR3 has 16 residues. Germline values: CDR1 LGHNA, CDR2 YNFKEQ. V was clipped by 4 bases and J by 1 base, with 13 bases between them. The CDR3: CASSPRGSLNTGELFF. CDR3 DNA: TGTGCCAGCAGCCCCCGCGGATCCTTGAACACCGGGGAGCTGTTTTTT.

The chain employs TRBV19 and TRBJ1-2; tentative D call: TRBD1 (5 bases). From germline, CDR1 is LNHDA and CDR2 SQIVND (reference sequence). The CDR3 runs to 15 residues. The germline V and J ends were trimmed by 5 bases and 4 bases, with 17 bases remaining between them. CDR3 residues: CASSRLSARAYGYTF. The CDR3 DNA reads TGTGCCAGTAGTCGCCTCTCGGCCAGGGCCTATGGCTACACCTTC.

The rearrangement joins TRBV30 to TRBJ2-5; D remains ambiguous. The CDR3 has 13 residues. Trimming removed 5 bases at V and 2 bases at J, with 12 bases between. Germline V CDR1 and CDR2: GTSNPN, SVGIG (reference sequence). DNA for the CDR3: TGTGCCTGGGAAGGCCAGATACAAGAGACCCAGTACTTC. Its protein is CAWEGQIQETQYF.

This chain uses TRBV9 with TRBJ2-1; D gene ambiguous. With 3 bases removed from V and 7 bases from J, the gap between germline ends came to 8 bases. The CDR3 spans 12 residues. In germline, CDR1 is SGDLS, CDR2 YYNGEE. DNA of the CDR3: TGTGCCAGCAGCGAGCGTGGGAATGAGCAGTTCTTC. Translating it yields CASSERGNEQFF.

The genes are TRBV28 and TRBJ2-5; perhaps D is TRBD1 or TRBD2 (5 bases each). V dropped 6 bases and J dropped 5 bases, with 19 bases sitting between them. The CDR3 runs to 15 residues. Germline values: CDR1 MDHEN, CDR2 SYDVKM. CDR3 protein: CASRPPGPAGETQYF. The CDR3 region has the DNA TGTGCCAGCAGACCACCGGGACCCGCCGGCGAGACCCAGTACTTC. The full variable domain, rest sourced from reference TRBV28 and TRBJ2-5, is DVKVTQSSRYLVKRTGEKVFLECVQDMDHENMFWYRQDPGLGLRLIYFSYDVKMKEKGDIPEGYSVSREKKERFSLILESASTNQTSMYLCASRPPGPAGETQYFGPGTRLLVL.

This clone occurred a few times. The sample has other DNA sequences that encode this CDR3 too. The CDR3 DNA reads as TGTGCCAGCAGCTTCAGCTATGGTGAGCAGTTCTTC. This gives the protein CASSFSYGEQFF. The chain has TRBV7-2 and TRBJ2-1; unclear D gene. Germline values: CDR1 SGHTA, CDR2 FQGNSA. The CDR3 sequence is 12 residues long. The V end lost 3 bases, the J end lost 9 bases, and 9 bases lay between the germline ends.

The genes are TRBV11-2 and TRBJ2-3; 10 bases fit TRBD1. CDR3 length: 15 residues. J gave up 3 bases and V 3 bases, and 3 bases lay outside the gene matches. Germline CDR1 is SGHAT and CDR2 is FQNNGV. Here the CDR3 reads CASSLDRGNTDTQYF. The CDR3 coding sequence is TGTGCCAGCAGCTTGGACAGGGGGAATACAGATACGCAGTATTTT.

V gene TRBV6-6 combines with J gene TRBJ2-7; 9 positions agree with TRBD1. Losses at the gene ends were 6 bases for V and 3 bases for J; bases not matched to a gene: 9. Germline V CDR1 and CDR2: MNHNY, SVGAGI (reference sequence). This CDR3 region has 15 residues. The CDR3, as DNA: TGTGCCAGCAGCCGGGACAGGGAAAGAAGCTACGAGCAGTACTTC. This codes for CASSRDRERSYEQYF.

This clone occurred a few times. The sample contains more than one DNA sequence encoding this CDR3. The chain employs TRBV7-3 and TRBJ2-1; D is ambiguous. Germline V gene lookup returns CDR1 SGHTA and CDR2 FQGTGA. The V gene lost 1 base and the J gene lost 5 bases, with 18 bases spanning the gap. This CDR3 comprises 17 residues. The CDR3 coding sequence is TGTGCCAGCAGCTTAAGGGCCCTTGGGCCGGTTAACAATGAGCAGTTCTTC. Translating it yields CASSLRALGPVNNEQFF.

The chain recombines TRBV19 with TRBJ1-5, with 7 bases matching TRBD1. The CDR3 length is 14 residues. V trimming: 6 bases; J trimming: 5 bases; junction bases outside the gene matches: 7. CDR1 is LNHDA and CDR2 is SQIVND in the germline V gene (reference sequence). The CDR3 sequence: CASRTDRRDQPQHF. CDR3 sequence (DNA): TGTGCCAGTAGGACGGACAGGAGAGATCAGCCCCAGCATTTT.